These T cell receptor beta chains were read from a single sample in a study of shared clonotypes between healthy human individuals. Libraries were prepared by immunoSEQ multiplex PCR; TCRdb keeps only in-frame clonotypes and omits some of them. The profile shows tens of thousands of clones, under 65% of them singletons. Sequencing used memory CD8+ T cells sorted from blood. Every receptor here comes from a man aged 30 to 39 in good health. CDR3s include the opening cysteine and the closing phenylalanine or tryptophan. D genes are given only for firm matches. Size values are once, few and many counts, or a class for expanded clones, and some rows have none.

cdr3_length clone_size j_call d_call v_call cdr3_aa cdr3_nt
15 . TRBJ1-2 . TRBV28 CASSLYTGGDYGYTF TGTGCCAGCAGTTTATATACGGGGGGCGACTATGGCTACACCTTC
13 few TRBJ2-7 TRBD1 TRBV2 CASTLTGGYEQYF TGTGCCAGCACTCTGACAGGGGGCTACGAGCAGTACTTC
18 . TRBJ1-4 . TRBV14 CASSPPPGGRNPHEKLFF TGTGCCAGCAGCCCCCCCCCTGGGGGGCGAAATCCCCATGAAAAACTGTTTTTT
15 . TRBJ2-5 . TRBV28 CASRPLLDYQETQYF TGTGCCAGCAGACCTTTACTAGACTACCAAGAGACCCAGTACTTC
16 . TRBJ1-1 TRBD1 TRBV19 CASSIGLQGEVTEAFF TGTGCCAGTAGTATCGGACTACAGGGGGAGGTTACTGAAGCTTTCTTT
16 once TRBJ2-5 TRBD1 TRBV7-7 CASSLIRDRGLETQYF TGTGCTAGCAGCCTAATCCGGGACAGAGGTTTGGAGACCCAGTACTTC
13 few TRBJ2-1 . TRBV5-1 CASSLEVGNEQFF TGCGCCAGCAGCTTGGAGGTGGGCAATGAGCAGTTCTTC
14 . TRBJ2-4 . TRBV5-5 CASSLDSTGNIQYF TGTGCCAGCAGCCTAGACTCTACGGGAAACATTCAGTACTTC
15 . TRBJ1-5 . TRBV28 CASSYSGGGNQPQHF TGTGCCAGCAGTTACTCAGGCGGGGGTAATCAGCCCCAGCATTTT
10 few TRBJ2-5 . TRBV20-1 CSAIRETQYF TGCAGTGCTATACGGGAGACCCAGTACTTC
16 many TRBJ2-2 TRBD1 TRBV25-1 CASSDSDRGPTGELFF TGTGCCAGCAGTGACTCGGACAGGGGCCCGACCGGGGAGCTGTTTTTT
15 . TRBJ2-7 TRBD2 TRBV6-5 CASSSGGEAYYEQYF TGTGCCAGCAGTTCCGGGGGGGAGGCGTACTACGAGCAGTACTTC
16 . TRBJ2-7 TRBD2 TRBV7-8 CASSSTLAGGPHEQYF TGTGCCAGCAGCTCTACACTAGCGGGAGGGCCCCACGAGCAGTACTTC
13 . TRBJ1-2 TRBD1 TRBV14 CASSPGQGYGYTF TGTGCCAGCAGCCCCGGACAGGGTTATGGCTACACCTTC
16 many TRBJ2-1 TRBD1 TRBV7-9 CASSLGGAGYYNEQFF TGTGCCAGCAGCCTAGGGGGCGCAGGGTACTACAATGAGCAGTTCTTC
17 . TRBJ1-3 TRBD1 TRBV11-2 CASSLERDRGSGNTIYF TGTGCCAGCAGCCTCGAGCGGGACAGGGGGTCTGGAAACACCATATATTTT
12 . TRBJ2-7 . TRBV19 CASSNGNYEQYF TGTGCCAGTAGTAATGGAAACTACGAGCAGTACTTC
15 . TRBJ2-2 . TRBV7-9 CASSHPQRGPGELFF TGTGCCAGCAGCCACCCCCAGCGTGGGCCCGGGGAGCTGTTTTTT
15 . TRBJ2-2 . TRBV27 CASSLTMAVIGELFF TGTGCCAGCAGTTTGACCATGGCCGTAATCGGGGAGCTGTTTTTT
15 many TRBJ2-1 TRBD2 TRBV6-1 CASTKLAGGHNEQFF TGTGCCAGCACCAAACTAGCGGGAGGTCATAATGAGCAGTTCTTC
17 . TRBJ2-3 TRBD2 TRBV6-1 CASSEDGRGASTDTQYF TGTGCCAGCAGTGAAGACGGGAGGGGCGCTAGCACAGATACGCAGTATTTT
15 . TRBJ2-1 TRBD2 TRBV27 CASSLRLAGANEQFF TGTGCCAGCAGTTTAAGACTAGCGGGAGCAAATGAGCAGTTCTTC